Below are 14 T cell receptor beta chains sequenced from a single sample in a study of T cell responses to AZD1222 COVID-19 vaccine. The method was immunoSEQ multiplex PCR; TCRdb's version includes in-frame clones alone and lacks a portion of them. Of some 120,000 clones listed, about 90% are singletons. The sample in question was peripheral blood, obtained on day 0 of AZD1222 vaccination. These receptors all stem from an adult in good health.

This clone was seen once. The gene calls are TRBV5-4 and TRBJ1-2, with a possible D match to TRBD1 (5 bases). The CDR3 consists of 14 residues. The ends were cut back, 4 bases at V and 0 bases at J, with 10 bases in the middle. Per germline, CDR1 SGHNT and CDR2 YYREEE (reference sequence). The CDR3: CASSAGGTNYGYTF. The DNA of the CDR3 is TGTGCCAGCAGCGCGGGGGGGACTAACTATGGCTACACCTTC.

The rearrangement joins TRBV5-6 to TRBJ1-2; a possible D gene is TRBD1 (5 bases). Germline CDR1 and CDR2: SGHDT and YYEEEE. The CDR3 spans 14 residues. Trimming stripped 6 bases from V and 2 bases from J, with 14 bases between. The CDR3 nucleotides are TGTGCCAGCACCCTATGGGGGGGGAACTATGGCTACACCTTC. Translated: CASTLWGGNYGYTF.

CDR3 amino acids: CASSLGESPLHF. The CDR3 DNA reads TGTGCCAGCAGCTTAGGGGAATCACCCCTCCACTTT. The genes are TRBV7-9 and TRBJ1-6, with D uncertain. Germline V lookup: CDR1 SEHNR, CDR2 FQNEAQ (reference sequence). The CDR3 runs 12 residues. V was clipped by 1 base and J by 10 bases, with 5 bases between them.

This chain connects TRBV7-2 to TRBJ2-7; 7 nucleotides match TRBD1. This CDR3 comprises 15 residues. With 5 bases clipped from V and 7 bases from J, the junction kept 14 bases outside the gene matches. Germline lookup yields CDR1 SGHTA and CDR2 FQGNSA. As DNA, the CDR3 is TGTGCCAGCAGCATAAACCGGGACAGACTACGGGAGCAGTACTTC. This codes for CASSINRDRLREQYF. Together with reference TRBV7-2 and TRBJ2-7, the CDR3 gives the full variable domain: GAGVSQSPSNKVTEKGKDVELRCDPISGHTALYWYRQSLGQGLEFLIYFQGNSAPDKSGLPSDRFSAERTGGSVSTLTIQRTQQEDSAVYLCASSINRDRLREQYFGPGTRLTVT.

The chain is built from TRBV5-5 and TRBJ2-2; the match to TRBD1 covers 10 bases. Germline CDR1 is SGHKS and CDR2 is YYEKEE (reference sequence). The V and J ends lost 5 bases and 3 bases, in that order; junction bases with no gene match: 4. The CDR3 has 15 residues. The CDR3 sequence is CASRRTGGDTGELFF. As DNA, the CDR3 is TGTGCCAGCAGGCGGACAGGGGGGGACACCGGGGAGCTGTTTTTT. The entire variable domain, with the rest obtained from reference TRBV5-5 and TRBJ2-2, is as follows: DAGVTQSPTHLIKTRGQQVTLRCSPISGHKSVSWYQQVLGQGPQFIFQYYEKEERGRGNFPDRFSARQFPNYSSELNVNALLLGDSALYLCASRRTGGDTGELFFGEGSRLTVL.

The V gene is TRBV29-1, the J gene TRBJ1-2; 10 bases align to TRBD1. The V segment lost 3 bases and the J segment 5 bases; nucleotides outside the gene matches: 6. Looked up from germline, CDR1 is SQVTM and CDR2 is ANQGSEA. The CDR3 is 14 residues long. The CDR3 coding sequence is TGCAGCGTTGAGACAGGGGGCGCAGGTTATGGCTACACCTTC. Translation gives CSVETGGAGYGYTF.

The CDR3 nucleotides read TGCGCCAGCAGCTCCCCCCGACTAGCCCTCACAGATACGCAGTATTTT. Encoded protein: CASSSPRLALTDTQYF. The chain combines TRBV5-1 with TRBJ2-3, with 7 bases lining up with TRBD2. V dropped 3 bases and J dropped 2; count of bases not matched to a gene: 9. The CDR3 spans 16 residues. Germline V CDR1 and CDR2: SGHRS, YFSETQ.

This chain links TRBV13 with TRBJ2-1, with D tentatively TRBD2 (5 bases). V lost 0 bases and J lost 3, with 9 bases in between. Per the germline V gene, CDR1 is PRHDT and CDR2 is FYEKMQ (reference sequence). The CDR3 runs to 15 residues. CDR3 amino acids: CASSLGRDYYNEQFF. The CDR3 DNA reads as TGTGCCAGCAGCTTAGGCCGCGACTACTACAATGAGCAGTTCTTC.

J is TRBJ1-4 and V is TRBV9; 8 bases match TRBD1. Germline V lookup: CDR1 SGDLS, CDR2 YYNGEE. The CDR3 has 15 amino acids. The ends lost 4 bases at V and 5 bases at J; junction bases unmatched: 7. The CDR3 spells CASSTPGQENEKLFF. The DNA for the CDR3 is TGTGCCAGCAGCACACCGGGACAGGAAAATGAAAAACTGTTTTTT.

This clone occurred a few times. The chain carries TRBV10-3 and TRBJ1-2; the D gene is possibly TRBD1 (6 bases). Germline-derived CDR1 and CDR2 are ENHRY and SYGVKD. Between the trimmed V and J ends, which lost 2 bases and 5 bases, there was a span of 12 bases. The CDR3 is 14 residues long. The CDR3 DNA is TGTGCCATCAGTGAGACTACAGGGCAATATGGCTACACCTTC. Its protein is CAISETTGQYGYTF.

The chain carries TRBV19 and TRBJ1-6; a weak D match, TRBD1 (5 bases). Looked up from germline, CDR1 is LNHDA and CDR2 is SQIVND (reference sequence). The CDR3 is made up of 18 amino acids. Trimming stripped 0 bases from V and 5 bases from J, with 17 bases between. The CDR3 loop reads CASSIDWRGPKDNSPLHF. In nucleotides, the CDR3 is TGTGCCAGTAGTATAGACTGGAGGGGCCCCAAGGATAATTCACCCCTCCACTTT.

The chain links TRBV11-2 to TRBJ1-3; D may be TRBD1 (5 bases). Trimming removed 0 bases from V and 7 bases from J, with 10 bases in between. Germline CDR1 is SGHAT and CDR2 is FQNNGV. The CDR3 is made up of 14 amino acids. DNA of the CDR3: TGTGCCAGCAGCTTAGATGAGGGGAGGAACACCATATATTTT. Amino acid sequence: CASSLDEGRNTIYF.

A note on this clone: One junction end disagrees with the germline gene, perhaps due to a read error. The chain combines TRBV3-1 (or the pseudogene TRBV3-2) with TRBJ1-2; D remains ambiguous. This CDR3 contains 12 residues. The germline V gene has CDR1 LGHDT and CDR2 YNNKEL (reference sequence). CDR3 nucleotide sequence: TGTGCCAGCAGCCAAGATTCGAACCCCCAACGTTTC. Its protein is CASSQDSNPQRF.

CDR3 nucleotides: TGTGCCAGCAGCCAAAGCAGCGGGATTTACAATGAGCAGTTCTTC. It translates to CASSQSSGIYNEQFF. The rearrangement links TRBV7-8 to TRBJ2-1; 7 nucleotides match TRBD2. V was pared by 5 bases and J by 4 bases, with 8 bases of the junction left unmatched. From germline, CDR1 is SGHVS and CDR2 FQNEAQ. This CDR3 contains 15 residues.